The clone carrying this TCR beta chain was picked up many times. Germline V CDR1 and CDR2: LNHDA, SQIVND (reference sequence). Trimming stripped 3 bases from V and 5 bases from J, with 17 bases between. This CDR3 is 15 amino acids long. Using MiXCR, TCRdb re-called clones from the PCR reads. Of approximately 38,000 clones listed, around a sixth are singletons. These data are taken from a study of metastatic and nonmetastatic thyroid tumors. Thyroid surgery had not been preceded by any treatment in any patient. The receptor was derived from a female donor with papillary thyroid cancer or a benign thyroid nodule (not recorded which). Some clones in this sample may be carry-over from other donors' samples. The sequenced sample consisted of tumor tissue. The rearrangement links TRBV19 to TRBJ2-7; tentative D call: TRBD2 (7 bases). The CDR3 spells CASSMGGAGEDEQYF. DNA of the CDR3: TGTGCCAGTAGTATGGGGGGGGCAGGGGAGGACGAGCAGTACTTC.